This record looks at one TCR beta chain sequence and its context. This entry is derived from a study of blood T cell repertoires in COVID-19. Study information: Spain, Italy and the United States supplied samples that represented acute and convalescent COVID-19. Sources were T cells, B-cell-depleted T cells, or PBMCs; the material itself was cDNA or gDNA.

Under the authors' procedure: Using reference gene primer amplification, nucleated cell counts were estimated. Method: immunoSEQ multiplex PCR; TCRdb's copy keeps in-frame clones and lacks some. V and J calls and clone size are those listed in that table; D and trimming were worked out from the DNA. The sample holds 150,000 to 160,000 clones; 75% to 85% are singletons and the top ten take 9.5% to 13%. This CDR3 spans 15 amino acids. V was clipped by 3 bases and J by 10 bases; unmatched bases: 5. Germline V gives CDR1 LNHDA, CDR2 SQIVND (reference sequence). Seattle researchers signed up patients amid active infection and tracked them longitudinally.

This chain links TRBV19 with TRBJ2-1; TRBD2 matches 14 bases. The sequenced sample was peripheral blood. This receptor was obtained from a woman aged 60 to 75 with COVID-19, enrolled during active disease. The CDR3 protein is CASSIGLAGGREQFF. CDR3 in DNA: TGTGCCAGTAGTATCGGACTAGCGGGAGGCCGGGAGCAGTTCTTC. Together with reference TRBV19 and TRBJ2-1, the CDR3 gives the full variable domain: DGGITQSPKYLFRKEGQNVTLSCEQNLNHDAMYWYRQDPGQGLRLIYYSQIVNDFQKGDIAEGYSVSREKKESFPLTVTSAQKNPTAFYLCASSIGLAGGREQFFGPGTRLTVL.